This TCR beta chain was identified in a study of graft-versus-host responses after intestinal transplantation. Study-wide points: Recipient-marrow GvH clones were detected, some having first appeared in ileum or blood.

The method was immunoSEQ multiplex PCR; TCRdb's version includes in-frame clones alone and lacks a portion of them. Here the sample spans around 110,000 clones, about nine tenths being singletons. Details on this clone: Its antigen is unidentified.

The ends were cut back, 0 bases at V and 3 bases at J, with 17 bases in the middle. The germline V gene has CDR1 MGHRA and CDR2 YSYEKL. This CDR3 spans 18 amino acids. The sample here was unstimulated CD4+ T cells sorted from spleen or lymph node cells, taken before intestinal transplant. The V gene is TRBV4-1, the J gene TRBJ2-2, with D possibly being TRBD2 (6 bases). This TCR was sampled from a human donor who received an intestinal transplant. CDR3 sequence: CASSQERPSDIYTGELFF. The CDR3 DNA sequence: TGCGCCAGCAGCCAAGAACGGCCTAGCGACATCTACACCGGGGAGCTGTTTTTT.